The table lists the clone carrying this T cell receptor (beta chain) with a few counts. Different DNA sequences within this sample yield the same CDR3. This entry is derived from a study of blood T cell repertoires in COVID-19. Study background: Italy, Spain and the United States were the sources of the convalescent and acute COVID-19 samples.

As originally analysed: Reference gene primer amplification in the assay estimated nucleated cell counts. Measured with immunoSEQ multiplex PCR; TCRdb has only the in-frame clones, and not every one. V, J and clone size reflect that table, while D and trimming were determined from the DNA. This sample has some 150,000 clones, with roughly 84% found just once. The sample consisted of PBMCs or T cells enriched from blood (not recorded which). The sequence came from a woman between 50 and 59 years old who had been exposed to COVID-19.

CDR3: CASSDAGSGNTIYF. CDR3 DNA sequence: TGTGCCAGCAGTGACGCAGGGTCTGGAAACACCATATATTTT. The genes are TRBV25-1 and TRBJ1-3; the D gene is possibly TRBD1 (5 bases). The CDR3 spans 14 residues. With 3 bases removed from V and 1 base from J, the gap between germline ends came to 7 bases. Germline CDR1 reads MGHDK; CDR2 reads SYGVNS.